This is a list of T cell receptor beta chains from one sample in a study of blood T cell repertoires in COVID-19. Sequenced by immunoSEQ multiplex PCR; TCRdb stores in-frame clones only, minus some. The data hold some 71,000 clones, with 75% to 90% observed a single time. The sequenced sample was peripheral blood. Receptor source: a man aged 25-40 years with acute or convalescent COVID-19. Both conserved end residues are trimmed from each CDR3. Each record gives: CDR3 protein, V gene, J gene.

CDR3 protein: ASSLATGLYEKLF
V gene: TRBV7-8
J gene: TRBJ1-4

CDR3 protein: ASSPDRVEYEQY
V gene: TRBV6-5
J gene: TRBJ2-7

CDR3 protein: ASSPPSGRTDTQY
V gene: TRBV18
J gene: TRBJ2-3

CDR3 protein: ASSFTPGQVFITEAF
V gene: TRBV28
J gene: TRBJ1-1

CDR3 protein: ASSEVRRNSPLH
V gene: TRBV2
J gene: TRBJ1-6

CDR3 protein: ASSPQHGSQPQH
V gene: TRBV28
J gene: TRBJ1-5

CDR3 protein: ASSPSGGGHYSYQETQY
V gene: TRBV9
J gene: TRBJ2-5

CDR3 protein: ASSLSQGTGELF
V gene: TRBV6-6
J gene: TRBJ2-2

CDR3 protein: ASNYSSTEAF
V gene: TRBV6-2/TRBV6-3
J gene: TRBJ1-1

CDR3 protein: ASRNRGRTEAF
V gene: TRBV6-6
J gene: TRBJ1-1

CDR3 protein: ASSSGTGPKNIQY
V gene: TRBV5-6
J gene: TRBJ2-4

CDR3 protein: AWSGTGNYGYT
V gene: TRBV30
J gene: TRBJ1-2

CDR3 protein: ASRGDREGRETQY
V gene: TRBV10-2
J gene: TRBJ2-5

CDR3 protein: ASSIGPRDTKY
V gene: TRBV19
J gene: TRBJ2-7

CDR3 protein: ASSRLGQGTRMNTEAF
V gene: TRBV4-1
J gene: TRBJ1-1

CDR3 protein: ASSSQGSGANVLT
V gene: TRBV6-5
J gene: TRBJ2-6

CDR3 protein: ASSELPYLTETQY
V gene: TRBV6-1
J gene: TRBJ2-5

CDR3 protein: ASSQTERVEAF
V gene: TRBV18
J gene: TRBJ1-1

CDR3 protein: AWTPRDYYGETQY
V gene: TRBV30
J gene: TRBJ2-5

CDR3 protein: ASRDTGYSLDTQY
V gene: TRBV7-2
J gene: TRBJ2-3

CDR3 protein: ASSPPGLPSNTEAF
V gene: TRBV5-1
J gene: TRBJ1-1

CDR3 protein: ASSLERNTEAF
V gene: TRBV5-4
J gene: TRBJ1-1

CDR3 protein: SVEDRRRARENYGYT
V gene: TRBV29-1
J gene: TRBJ1-2

CDR3 protein: ASSQGYGTHTEAF
V gene: TRBV4-1
J gene: TRBJ1-1

CDR3 protein: ASAASWAPEQF
V gene: TRBV7-2
J gene: TRBJ2-1

CDR3 protein: ASSQTGTDYNEQF
V gene: TRBV4-1
J gene: TRBJ2-1

CDR3 protein: ASSRQLKETQY
V gene: TRBV19
J gene: TRBJ2-5

CDR3 protein: ASSLAPGGHYGYT
V gene: TRBV7-2
J gene: TRBJ1-2

CDR3 protein: ASSLTSGSYNEQF
V gene: TRBV27
J gene: TRBJ2-1

CDR3 protein: ASSLGGSSADTQY
V gene: TRBV7-9
J gene: TRBJ2-3

CDR3 protein: ASRKVTGERTDTQY
V gene: TRBV28
J gene: TRBJ2-3

CDR3 protein: SASGRLPAF
V gene: TRBV20-1
J gene: TRBJ1-1

CDR3 protein: ARNREYAKNIQY
V gene: TRBV6-4
J gene: TRBJ2-4

CDR3 protein: ASSVPGIDSNQPQH
V gene: TRBV18
J gene: TRBJ1-5

CDR3 protein: ASSIQTANTEAF
V gene: TRBV19
J gene: TRBJ1-1

CDR3 protein: ASSLVHLAKNIQY
V gene: TRBV19
J gene: TRBJ2-4

CDR3 protein: ASSHRSRGGGTGELF
V gene: TRBV4-2
J gene: TRBJ2-2

CDR3 protein: ASSRGSPLH
V gene: TRBV3-1/TRBV3-2
J gene: TRBJ1-6

CDR3 protein: ASSPISRDQPQH
V gene: TRBV18
J gene: TRBJ1-5

CDR3 protein: AWSVNRNQPQH
V gene: TRBV30
J gene: TRBJ1-5

CDR3 protein: ASSLSVYGYT
V gene: TRBV12-3/TRBV12-4
J gene: TRBJ1-2

CDR3 protein: AWTELTTNYGYT
V gene: TRBV30
J gene: TRBJ1-2

CDR3 protein: ASSRGRSSYEQY
V gene: TRBV14
J gene: TRBJ2-7

CDR3 protein: ASSRGQGLGNTIY
V gene: TRBV18
J gene: TRBJ1-3

CDR3 protein: ASSLRAIGQAFSYEQY
V gene: TRBV5-1
J gene: TRBJ2-7

CDR3 protein: ASSPAGGLGQF
V gene: TRBV7-9
J gene: TRBJ2-1

CDR3 protein: ASSSTPGNQPQH
V gene: TRBV7-9
J gene: TRBJ1-5

CDR3 protein: ASSLFGGRAGGTQY
V gene: TRBV7-3
J gene: TRBJ2-3

CDR3 protein: ASSTGSGNQPQH
V gene: TRBV5-5
J gene: TRBJ1-5

CDR3 protein: ASSPLRRTVGYEQY
V gene: TRBV11-1
J gene: TRBJ2-7

CDR3 protein: ASSPVEGGNGYT
V gene: TRBV3-1/TRBV3-2
J gene: TRBJ1-2

CDR3 protein: ASSLAETSNQETQY
V gene: TRBV18
J gene: TRBJ2-5